This paragraph covers one T cell receptor beta chain sequence. Its antigen remains unknown. Caucasian individuals from Russia who were healthy and aged about 6 to 95 acted as donors. This CDR3 is 14 amino acids long. CDR1 SGHRS and CDR2 YFSETQ come from the germline V gene. Trimming cost V 0 bases and J 3 bases, with 7 bases left between them. This entry comes from a study of blood T cells in healthy people across ages. General observations from the study: Across samples, TCR beta diversity tracked strongly with naive T cell percentage.

Primers used in a second PCR of about 7 to 12 cycles were a sample-barcoded 5' primer and a J-beta primer mix. From the 5' RACE reads, TCRdb called clonotypes with MiXCR, one entry per CDR3 protein. Here the sample spans 1.5 million to 2 million distinct CDR3 sequences, roughly 27% being singletons. The clonotype originates from a woman in her 30s in good health. The genes are TRBV5-1 and TRBJ2-1; D gene uncertain. The sample was blood. In DNA, the CDR3 is TGCGCCAGCAGCTTGGAACAGATCTACAATGAGCAGTTCTTC. Translating it yields CASSLEQIYNEQFF.